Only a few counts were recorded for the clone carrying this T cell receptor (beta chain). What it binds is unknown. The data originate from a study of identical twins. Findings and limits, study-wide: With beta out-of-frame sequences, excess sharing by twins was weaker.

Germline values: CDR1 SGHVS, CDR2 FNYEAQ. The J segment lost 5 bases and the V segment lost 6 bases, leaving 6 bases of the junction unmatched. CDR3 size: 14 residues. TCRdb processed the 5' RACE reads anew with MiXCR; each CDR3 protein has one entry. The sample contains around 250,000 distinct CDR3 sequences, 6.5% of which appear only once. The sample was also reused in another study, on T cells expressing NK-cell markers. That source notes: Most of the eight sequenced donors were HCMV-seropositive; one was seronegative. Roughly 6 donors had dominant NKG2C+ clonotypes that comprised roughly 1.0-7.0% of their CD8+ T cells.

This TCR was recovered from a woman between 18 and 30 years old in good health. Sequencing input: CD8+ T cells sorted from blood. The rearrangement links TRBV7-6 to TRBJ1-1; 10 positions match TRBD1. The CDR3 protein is CASRVGTGVTEAFF. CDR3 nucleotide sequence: TGTGCCAGCAGGGTAGGGACAGGGGTTACTGAAGCTTTCTTT.